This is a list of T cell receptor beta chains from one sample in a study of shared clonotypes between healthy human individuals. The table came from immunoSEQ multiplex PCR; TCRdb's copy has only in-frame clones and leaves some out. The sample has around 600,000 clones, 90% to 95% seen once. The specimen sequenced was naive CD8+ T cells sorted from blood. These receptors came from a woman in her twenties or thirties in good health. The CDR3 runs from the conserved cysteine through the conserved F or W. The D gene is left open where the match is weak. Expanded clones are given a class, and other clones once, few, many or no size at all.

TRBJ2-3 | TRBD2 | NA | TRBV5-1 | TGCGCCAGCAGCTGGAGCGGGAGTGGGGGGGATACGCAGTATTTT | CASSWSGSGGDTQYF
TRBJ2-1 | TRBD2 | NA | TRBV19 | TGTGCCAGTAGTTGGACTAGCGGGAGTCGAGGGGTCAATGAGCAGTTCTTC | CASSWTSGSRGVNEQFF
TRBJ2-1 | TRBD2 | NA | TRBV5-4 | TGTGCCAGCAGCAGGGGACTAGCGGAGTACAATGAGCAGTTCTTC | CASSRGLAEYNEQFF
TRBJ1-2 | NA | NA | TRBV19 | TGTGCCAGTAGTATCATTCCGGACAGTGACTATGGCTACACCTTC | CASSIIPDSDYGYTF
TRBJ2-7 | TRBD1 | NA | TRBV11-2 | TGTGCCAGCAGCTTAGGCGCAGGGGGCTACGAGCAGTACTTC | CASSLGAGGYEQYF
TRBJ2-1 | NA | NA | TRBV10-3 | TGTGCCATCAGTGAGTCGCCGGGACGCTACAATGAGCAGTTCTTC | CAISESPGRYNEQFF
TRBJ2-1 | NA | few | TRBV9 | TGTGCCAGCAGCGGGAATGAGCAGTTCTTC | CASSGNEQFF
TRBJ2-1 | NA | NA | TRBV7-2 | TGTGCCAGCAGCTTATCAAGGGCAGGGAATGAGCAGTTCTTC | CASSLSRAGNEQFF
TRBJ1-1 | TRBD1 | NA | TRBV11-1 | TGTGCCAGCAGCACCCGGGACAGGGCCCATGAAGCTTTCTTT | CASSTRDRAHEAFF
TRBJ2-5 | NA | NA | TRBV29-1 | TGCAGCGTTGAGAGTCAGCTTCTTGGGGAGACCCAGTACTTC | CSVESQLLGETQYF
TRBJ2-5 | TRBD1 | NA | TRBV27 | TGTGCCAGCAGTTTATCGCGGGACAGGTTGTGGACCCAGTACTTC | CASSLSRDRLWTQYF
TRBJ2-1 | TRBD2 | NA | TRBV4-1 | TGCGCCAGCAGCCCCTGGTCCGGGACTAGCGGGATGGATGAGCAGTTCTTC | CASSPWSGTSGMDEQFF
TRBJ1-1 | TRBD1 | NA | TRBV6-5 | TGTGCCAGCAGCATGACAGGGGGTCACACTGAAGCTTTCTTT | CASSMTGGHTEAFF
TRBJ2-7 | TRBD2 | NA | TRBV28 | TGTGCCAGCAGCCCACGGTCGGGCGGGAGGGACTACGAGCAGTACTTC | CASSPRSGGRDYEQYF
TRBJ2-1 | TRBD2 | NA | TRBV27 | TGTGCCAGTGGGACTAGCGGGTACAATGAGCAGTTCTTC | CASGTSGYNEQFF
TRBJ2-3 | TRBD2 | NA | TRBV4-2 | TGTGCCAGCAGCCAAGTTCCAGCGGGAGCGGATACGCAGTATTTT | CASSQVPAGADTQYF
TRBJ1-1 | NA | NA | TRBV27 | TGTGCCAGCAGTTTAGCCCGTTGGAACACTGAAGCTTTCTTT | CASSLARWNTEAFF
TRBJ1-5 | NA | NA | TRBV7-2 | TGTGCCAGCAGCGGGGTAGGGAGTAGTCAGCCCCAGCATTTT | CASSGVGSSQPQHF
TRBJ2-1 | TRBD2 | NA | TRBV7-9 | TGTGCCAGCAGCTTATCATCGGGACTAGCATTGGATGAGCAGTTCTTC | CASSLSSGLALDEQFF
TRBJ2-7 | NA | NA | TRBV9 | TGTGCCAGCAGCGCACGGGGCGAGCAGTACTTC | CASSARGEQYF
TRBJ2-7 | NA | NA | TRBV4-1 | TGCGCCAGCAGCCAAGACTTGGGGGCACGGCGTTCCTACGAGCAGTACTTC | CASSQDLGARRSYEQYF
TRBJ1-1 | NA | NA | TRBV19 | TGTGCCAGTAGGACCGTAGGACCGACCCTAGGGGTTACTGAAGCTTTCTTT | CASRTVGPTLGVTEAFF
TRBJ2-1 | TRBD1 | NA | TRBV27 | TGTGCCAGCAGTCCGGGGACAGGGGGCTACAATGAGCAGTTCTTC | CASSPGTGGYNEQFF
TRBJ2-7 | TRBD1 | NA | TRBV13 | TGTGCCAGCAGCTCAGGGGGCGGGGACGAGCAGTACTTC | CASSSGGGDEQYF
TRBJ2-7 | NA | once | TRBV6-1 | TGTGCCAGCAGTGAAGCGGGAGTCGAGCAGTACTTC | CASSEAGVEQYF
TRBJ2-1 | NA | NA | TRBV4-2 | TGTGCCAGCAGCCAAGAGGGGTCCCCGAGCTCCTACAATGAGCAGTTCTTC | CASSQEGSPSSYNEQFF
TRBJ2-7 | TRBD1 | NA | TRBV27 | TGTGCCAGCAGCCCGCAGGGGGCAAATATCCAGTACTTC | CASSPQGANIQYF
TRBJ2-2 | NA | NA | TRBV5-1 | TGCGCCAGCAAAGACACCGGGGAGCTGTTTTTT | CASKDTGELFF
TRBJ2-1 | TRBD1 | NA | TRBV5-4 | TGTGCCAGCAGCGAGGACAGGGGCGAGGATGAGCAGTTCTTC | CASSEDRGEDEQFF
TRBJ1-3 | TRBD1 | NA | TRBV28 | TGTGCCAGCAGTTTTTCAGGGGGTGGAAACACCATATATTTT | CASSFSGGGNTIYF
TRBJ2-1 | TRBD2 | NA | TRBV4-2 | TGTGCCAGCAGCCAAGTAACGCTAGCGGGTTACACTCCCTCCTACAATGAGCAGTTCTTC | CASSQVTLAGYTPSYNEQFF
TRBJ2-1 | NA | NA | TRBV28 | TGTGCCAGCAGTTTCCTGGGAGGGGGCGGCCACAATGAGCAGTTCTTC | CASSFLGGGGHNEQFF
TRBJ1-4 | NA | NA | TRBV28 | TGTGCCAGCAGTTTCTACACAACTAATGAAAAACTGTTTTTT | CASSFYTTNEKLFF
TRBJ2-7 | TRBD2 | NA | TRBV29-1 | TGCAGCGTTGTTTATTCCCGGGAGGCCTCCTACGAGCAGTACTTC | CSVVYSREASYEQYF
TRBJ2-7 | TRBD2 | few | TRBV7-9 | TGTGCCAGCAGCTCCCCCACTAGCGGGAAGAGCTCCTACGAGCAGTACTTC | CASSSPTSGKSSYEQYF
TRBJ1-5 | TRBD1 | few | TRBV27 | TGTGCCAGCAGCACAGGGGGCCGACCCCAGCATTTT | CASSTGGRPQHF
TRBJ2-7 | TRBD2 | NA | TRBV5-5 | TGTGCCAGCAGCCTCCTCCCTAGCGGGAAGGAGGTTTCCTACGAGCAGTACTTC | CASSLLPSGKEVSYEQYF
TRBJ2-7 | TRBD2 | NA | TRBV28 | TGTGCCAGCAGAACTAGCGTTTCCTACGAGCAGTACTTC | CASRTSVSYEQYF
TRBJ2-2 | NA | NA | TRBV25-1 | TGTGCCAGATCTCAAGGACTCCCAACCGGGGAGCTGTTTTTT | CARSQGLPTGELFF
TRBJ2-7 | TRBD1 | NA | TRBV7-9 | TGTGCCAGCAGCCCCTGGACAGGGGACGAGCAGTACTTC | CASSPWTGDEQYF
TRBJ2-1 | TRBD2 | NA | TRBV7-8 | TGTGCCAGCAGCTTAGCGTTCACAGCGGGAGGGAGGTACAATGAGCAGTTCTTC | CASSLAFTAGGRYNEQFF
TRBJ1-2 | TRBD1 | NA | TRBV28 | TGTGCCAGCAGTAGCTCCTCCGGGACAGGGGGTCGATATGGCTACACCTTC | CASSSSSGTGGRYGYTF
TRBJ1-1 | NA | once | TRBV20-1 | TGCAGTGCTAGTTGGACTGAAGCTTTCTTT | CSASWTEAFF
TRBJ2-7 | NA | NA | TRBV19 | TGTGCCACCTCGAGCGGGCCTTTTAACTCCTACGAGCAGTACTTC | CATSSGPFNSYEQYF
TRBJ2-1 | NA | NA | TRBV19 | TGTGCCAGTACGCCCGATGGCAATGAGCAGTTCTTC | CASTPDGNEQFF
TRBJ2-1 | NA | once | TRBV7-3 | TGTGCCAGCAGCTTATACGCTAGCATCCCCTACAATGAGCAGTTCTTC | CASSLYASIPYNEQFF
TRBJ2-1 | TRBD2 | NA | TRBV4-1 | TGCGCCAGCAGCCAGACTAGCGGAGCATACAATGAGCAGTTCTTC | CASSQTSGAYNEQFF